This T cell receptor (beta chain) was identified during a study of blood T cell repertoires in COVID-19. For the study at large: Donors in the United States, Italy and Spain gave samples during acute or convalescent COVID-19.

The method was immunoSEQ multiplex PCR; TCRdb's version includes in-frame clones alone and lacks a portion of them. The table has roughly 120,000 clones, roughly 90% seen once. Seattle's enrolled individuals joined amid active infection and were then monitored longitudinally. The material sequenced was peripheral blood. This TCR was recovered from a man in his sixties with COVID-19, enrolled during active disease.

CDR3: CATSESGGSETQYF. Here the CDR3 DNA reads TGTGCCACCAGTGAATCAGGGGGGTCGGAGACCCAGTACTTC. This sequence joins TRBV24-1 and TRBJ2-5; possible D gene TRBD1, 7 bases. The CDR3 is 14 amino acids. Germline assignment: CDR1 KGHDR and CDR2 SFDVKD. With 4 bases removed from V and 5 bases from J, the gap between germline ends came to 13 bases.